Here is one TCR beta chain with its context. The antigen is undetermined. This may arise from a read error, as a much more abundant clone is one base away. Bone marrow was sampled from every patient at the time of active disease. Molecular barcoded adaptors covering alpha/delta and beta/gamma chains were used on around 400 ng RNA. TCRdb redid the calling of the reads with MiXCR, one entry per CDR3 protein. There are 50,000 to 65,000 distinct CDR3 sequences in the sample; approximately 19% occur only once, and around 15% lies in the top ten. This entry belongs to a study of read filtering for tumor transcriptome and immune sequencing. Turning to the study itself: Whole-transcriptome libraries were prepared after DNase treatment.

The CDR3 is 17 amino acids. The germline V gene has CDR1 SGHRS and CDR2 YFSETQ. The V end lost 3 bases, the J end lost 2 bases, and 19 bases lay between the germline ends. Findings and caveats of the study: Approximately 82% of IR-seq clonotypes had one read, totaling approximately 4% of reads; RNA-seq: roughly 76% and 46%. Sorted CD138-negative bone marrow cells were not purified T cells.

The clonotype comes from a donor at least 40 years old with multiple myeloma. The rearrangement joins TRBV5-1 to TRBJ2-3; perhaps D is TRBD1 or TRBD2 (6 bases each). The material sequenced was a population of CD138-negative cells sorted from bone marrow. CDR3 region: CASSSGASTGITDTQYF. CDR3 nucleotides: TGCGCCAGCAGCTCGGGGGCTTCGACAGGTATCACAGATACGCAGTATTTT.